A single sample gave rise to the 28 T cell receptor beta chains below, sequenced in a study of blood T cells in healthy people across ages. Combining a sample-barcoded 5' primer with a J-beta primer mix, a second PCR ran for about 7 to 11 cycles. MiXCR was run by TCRdb on the 5' RACE reads, yielding one entry per CDR3 protein. The sample has 800,000 to 1,000,000 distinct CDR3 sequences, around 48% seen once. The sample comprised blood. All receptors derive from a man aged 30-40 years in good health.

The chain joins TRBV20-1 to TRBJ2-1; weak D call: TRBD2 (5 bases). The CDR3 spans 13 residues. CDR1 is DFQATT and CDR2 is SNEGSKA in the germline V gene (reference sequence). The V gene lost 2 bases and the J gene lost 9 bases, with 14 bases spanning the gap. The CDR3 here is CSARPDYRGEQFF. CDR3 DNA: TGCAGTGCTAGACCCGACTACCGCGGTGAGCAGTTCTTC.

This chain connects TRBV12-3 or TRBV12-4 to TRBJ2-7, with a tentative D call TRBD1 (6 bases). V lost 6 bases and J 4 bases, leaving 10 bases between the germline ends. This CDR3 spans 12 amino acids. This CDR3 reads CASRFRGYEQYF. CDR3 DNA: TGTGCCAGCAGATTCAGGGGTTACGAGCAGTACTTC.

The chain recombines TRBV20-1 with TRBJ1-6; 7 nucleotides align to TRBD1. Germline CDR1 DFQATT, CDR2 SNEGSKA (reference sequence). V trimming: 3 bases; J trimming: 10 bases; junction bases outside the gene matches: 9. The CDR3 is 14 amino acids. Here the CDR3 reads CSARTGTVTSPLHF. The CDR3 DNA sequence: TGCAGTGCTAGGACCGGGACAGTCACGTCACCCCTCCACTTT.

At least ten counts were recorded for this clonotype. The rearrangement uses TRBV7-2 and TRBJ2-7, with no clear D. With 5 bases removed from V and 2 bases from J, the gap between germline ends came to 13 bases. Per the germline V gene, CDR1 is SGHTA and CDR2 is FQGNSA. The CDR3 is made up of 14 amino acids. The CDR3 region is CASSMLSSTYEQYF. Written as DNA, the CDR3 is TGTGCCAGCAGCATGCTAAGTTCGACCTACGAGCAGTACTTC.

This chain uses TRBV7-9 with TRBJ2-1, with D possibly being TRBD1 or TRBD2 (5 bases each). Germline V lookup: CDR1 SEHNR, CDR2 FQNEAQ (reference sequence). The length of the CDR3 is 16 residues. The germline V and J ends were trimmed by 6 bases and 2 bases, with 17 bases remaining between them. The DNA of the CDR3 is TGTGCCAGCAGGGACGGGACCCCAGGGCCCTACAATGAGCAGTTCTTC. Translating gives CASRDGTPGPYNEQFF. Supplemented by reference TRBV7-9 and TRBJ2-1, the full variable domain reads DTGVSQNPRHKITKRGQNVTFRCDPISEHNRLYWYRQTLGQGPEFLTYFQNEAQLEKSRLLSDRFSAERPKGSFSTLEIQRTEQGDSAMYLCASRDGTPGPYNEQFFGPGTRLTVL.

This sequence joins TRBV4-3 and TRBJ1-4; D gene ambiguous. Deletions cut 1 base from V and 10 bases from J, with 16 bases between. Per the germline V gene, CDR1 is LGHNA and CDR2 is YSLEER. This CDR3 contains 15 residues. The CDR3 DNA follows: TGCGCCAGCAGCCAAGTTGAGGCCCCGGGTGGAAAACTGTTTTTT. It codes for CASSQVEAPGGKLFF.

In this sample, this clonotype turned up many times. The chain uses TRBV20-1 and TRBJ1-2; the match to TRBD1 covers 8 bases. Unmatched junction bases numbered 7, after V lost 6 bases and J lost 7 bases. The CDR3 runs to 12 residues. CDR1 and CDR2 from the germline V gene are DFQATT and SNEGSKA (reference sequence). As DNA, the CDR3 is TGCAGTGCCCCATGGACAGGGAGTGGCTACACCTTC. It codes for CSAPWTGSGYTF.

This chain links TRBV7-2 with TRBJ1-5; D unresolved. This CDR3 contains 13 residues. Deletions cut 6 bases from V and 5 bases from J, with 11 bases between. Germline CDR1 is SGHTA and CDR2 is FQGNSA. CDR3 coding DNA: TGTGCCAGCAGTCTAGACACCTATCAGCCCCAGCATTTT. Translated: CASSLDTYQPQHF. The full variable domain, with the rest looked up from reference TRBV7-2 and TRBJ1-5, is GAGVSQSPSNKVTEKGKDVELRCDPISGHTALYWYRQSLGQGLEFLIYFQGNSAPDKSGLPSDRFSAERTGGSVSTLTIQRTQQEDSAVYLCASSLDTYQPQHFGDGTRLSIL.

The table lists this clonotype with a few counts. This chain connects TRBV7-9 to TRBJ2-7; 7 nucleotides align to TRBD2. Trimming took 5 bases from V and 4 from J; bases not matched to a gene: 8. The CDR3 is made up of 14 amino acids. CDR1 and CDR2 from the germline V gene are SEHNR and FQNEAQ (reference sequence). CDR3 sequence reads: CASSLRGRGYEQYF. CDR3 in DNA: TGTGCCAGCAGCCTCAGAGGGAGGGGATACGAGCAGTACTTC.

The CDR3 DNA follows: TGTGCCAGCAGCTTAGGAGCGGGGTTAAACACCGGGGAGCTGTTTTTT. Its protein is CASSLGAGLNTGELFF. This chain joins TRBV7-2 and TRBJ2-2; 7 nucleotides agree with TRBD2. The V segment lost 1 base and the J segment 2 bases; nucleotides outside the gene matches: 4. The germline V gene has CDR1 SGHTA and CDR2 FQGNSA. The CDR3 runs to 16 residues.

This rearrangement joins TRBV6-2 or TRBV6-3 to TRBJ2-6; D perhaps matches TRBD1 (5 bases). This CDR3 spans 16 amino acids. Per the germline V gene, CDR1 is MNHEY and CDR2 is SVGEGT. V dropped 5 bases and J dropped 4 bases, with 15 bases sitting between them. The CDR3: CASSQGSVGGANVLTF. The CDR3 DNA sequence: TGTGCCAGCAGTCAGGGCTCCGTGGGAGGGGCCAACGTCCTGACTTTC.

The J gene is TRBJ2-4, the V gene TRBV28, with 9 bases aligning to TRBD1. The DNA end is more similar to TRBJ2-1, so the J call may be wrong. There are 18 residues in the CDR3. The germline CDR1 and CDR2 sequences are MDHEN and SYDVKM. The CDR3 region has the DNA TGTGCCAGCAGCCCTGCGGACAGGGGTTCCTTAGCCAAAAACATTCAGTTCTTC. It is translated as CASSPADRGSLAKNIQFF.

This rearrangement joins TRBV3-1 to TRBJ2-1; 8 bases match TRBD2. Germline assignment: CDR1 LGHDT and CDR2 YNNKEL (reference sequence). The CDR3 covers 17 residues. The V segment lost 1 base and the J segment 4 bases; nucleotides outside the gene matches: 9. The CDR3 loop is CASSQGVRGAQYNEQFF. The CDR3, as DNA: TGTGCCAGCAGCCAAGGTGTGCGGGGGGCGCAGTACAATGAGCAGTTCTTC.

This chain links TRBV9 with TRBJ2-3, with D unresolved. CDR1 SGDLS and CDR2 YYNGEE come from the germline V gene. The CDR3 extends over 15 amino acids. V lost 4 bases to trimming and J lost 4 bases, with 16 bases between them. The CDR3 sequence: CASSSPGRRADTQYF. The CDR3, as DNA: TGTGCCAGCAGCTCCCCCGGGCGAAGGGCAGATACGCAGTATTTT.

The gene calls are TRBV20-1 and TRBJ1-5; D unclear. V shed 0 bases and J shed 0 bases, with 15 bases lying between them. The CDR3 runs to 17 residues. CDR1 and CDR2 from the germline V gene are DFQATT and SNEGSKA (reference sequence). This CDR3 is CSARDGGRSYSNQPQHF. As DNA, the CDR3 is TGCAGTGCTAGAGATGGAGGCAGGTCCTATAGCAATCAGCCCCAGCATTTT.

Details on this clonotype: Mismatch with germline at one junction end may stem from a read error. This chain joins TRBV12-3 or TRBV12-4 and TRBJ1-1; 7 bases line up with TRBD1. The CDR3 totals 14 residues. CDR3: CASSLEGQKYEAFF. CDR3 nucleotides: TGCGCCAGCAGTTTAGAGGGACAGAAGTATGAAGCTTTCTTT.

This chain links TRBV18 with TRBJ1-1; 8 bases match TRBD1. Germline loops: CDR1 KGHSH, CDR2 LQKENI. The CDR3 consists of 17 residues. J lost 0 bases, V lost 3 bases, and 9 bases had no gene match. The CDR3 nucleotides read TGTGCCAGCTCACCCATGACAGGGGCGATGATGAACACTGAAGCTTTCTTT. Amino acids: CASSPMTGAMMNTEAFF.

Here the CDR3 reads CASSFQQSSYNEQFF. DNA of the CDR3: TGTGCCAGCAGCTTCCAGCAAAGCTCCTACAATGAGCAGTTCTTC. The chain joins TRBV7-2 to TRBJ2-1; D is undetermined. The germline V and J ends were trimmed by 3 bases and 0 bases, with 9 bases remaining between them. Germline V gene data show CDR1 as SGHTA and CDR2 as FQGNSA. The CDR3 sequence is 15 residues long.

The chain employs TRBV7-6 and TRBJ2-7; D is unclear. With 1 base removed from V and 0 bases from J, the gap between germline ends came to 7 bases. Germline CDR1 reads SGHVS; CDR2 reads FNYEAQ. CDR3 size: 14 residues. CDR3 protein: CASSLGAYSYEQYF. The DNA for the CDR3 is TGTGCCAGCAGCTTAGGGGCCTACTCCTACGAGCAGTACTTC.

This clonotype turned up a few times. The chain joins TRBV20-1 to TRBJ2-7; the D call may be TRBD1 or TRBD2 (5 bases each). The V and J ends lost 8 bases and 3 bases respectively, with 17 bases between them. Germline loops: CDR1 DFQATT, CDR2 SNEGSKA (reference sequence). The CDR3 has 13 residues. CDR3 residues: CSSKGTGHYEQYF. The CDR3 coding sequence is TGCAGTTCCAAGGGGACGGGTCACTACGAGCAGTACTTC.

The sample holds a few counts of this clonotype. The V call is TRBV20-1, the J call TRBJ1-4; D not resolved. V was trimmed by 0 bases and J by 6 bases, leaving 5 bases between them. The CDR3 runs 12 residues. Germline lookup yields CDR1 DFQATT and CDR2 SNEGSKA (reference sequence). The CDR3 here is CSAREFDEKLFF. In nucleotides, the CDR3 is TGCAGTGCTAGAGAATTCGATGAAAAACTGTTTTTT.

The rearrangement joins TRBV7-2 to TRBJ1-2, with D perhaps TRBD1 (6 bases). V was clipped by 5 bases and J by 7 bases, with 20 bases between them. Germline V gene data show CDR1 as SGHTA and CDR2 as FQGNSA. The CDR3 is 15 residues long. The CDR3 sequence: CASSNIGGGRFGYTF. The CDR3 nucleotides read TGTGCCAGCAGCAACATTGGAGGGGGGCGGTTTGGCTACACCTTC. The full variable domain, rest sourced from reference TRBV7-2 and TRBJ1-2, is GAGVSQSPSNKVTEKGKDVELRCDPISGHTALYWYRQSLGQGLEFLIYFQGNSAPDKSGLPSDRFSAERTGGSVSTLTIQRTQQEDSAVYLCASSNIGGGRFGYTFGSGTRLTVV.

The table lists this clonotype with a few counts. V and J are TRBV12-3 or TRBV12-4 and TRBJ2-1; D is unclear. The CDR3 is 11 residues long. V gave up 6 bases and J gave up 6 bases, with 6 bases separating them. CDR3 loop: CASRRSNEQFF. The CDR3 DNA is TGTGCCAGCAGGCGCTCCAATGAGCAGTTCTTC.

The rearrangement links TRBV20-1 to TRBJ1-4; 11 bases fit TRBD1. Trimming took 0 bases from V and 7 from J; bases not matched to a gene: 4. The CDR3 covers 15 residues. Germline CDR1 DFQATT, CDR2 SNEGSKA (reference sequence). In DNA, the CDR3 is TGCAGTGCTAGAGATGGACAGGGGGCGCGTGAAAAACTGTTTTTT. It specifies CSARDGQGAREKLFF.

V usage is TRBV12-3 or TRBV12-4 and J usage is TRBJ1-1, with D possibly TRBD1 on 6 matching bases. CDR3 length: 13 residues. Trimming took off 1 base at V and 8 bases at J, with 11 bases between the two ends. The CDR3 protein is CASSLVWQGEAFF. The CDR3 coding sequence is TGTGCCAGCAGTTTAGTCTGGCAGGGGGAAGCTTTCTTT.

The sample holds a few counts of this clonotype. V usage is TRBV11-1 and J usage is TRBJ2-1; 9 bases map to TRBD1. This CDR3 comprises 14 residues. V dropped 5 bases and J dropped 8; count of bases not matched to a gene: 7. From germline, CDR1 is SGHAT and CDR2 FQDESV (reference sequence). CDR3 protein: CASSPGQGFYEQFF. CDR3 sequence (DNA): TGTGCCAGCAGCCCGGGACAGGGTTTCTATGAGCAGTTCTTC.

This clonotype was seen only a few times. The chain employs TRBV7-8 and TRBJ2-7, with 8 positions matching TRBD1. The V and J ends lost 2 bases and 3 bases, in that order; junction bases with no gene match: 3. The CDR3 has 14 amino acids. Germline V gene sequence: CDR1 SGHVS, CDR2 FQNEAQ. The chain's CDR3 is CASSLMDRDYEQYF. The CDR3 bases are TGTGCCAGCAGCTTAATGGACAGGGACTACGAGCAGTACTTC.

The rearrangement links TRBV6-2 or TRBV6-3 to TRBJ1-1; 9 bases line up with TRBD1. V was clipped by 6 bases and J by 1 base; unmatched bases: 15. The CDR3 has 18 amino acids. Germline V gene sequence: CDR1 MNHEY, CDR2 SVGEGT. CDR3 coding DNA: TGTGCCAGCAGAACTATTAGCCTGGGACAGGGTAAGAACACTGAAGCTTTCTTT. As protein: CASRTISLGQGKNTEAFF.